The 13 T cell receptor beta chains listed next were all sequenced from one sample in a study of identical twins. TCRdb used MiXCR to reprocess the 5' RACE reads, holding one entry per CDR3 protein. The repertoire holds about 690,000 distinct CDR3 sequences, with approximately 6.1% as singletons. Sequencing was carried out using naive T cells sorted from blood. These receptors were collected from a man younger than 30 in good health.

This clonotype was recorded many times. The V call is TRBV20-1, the J call TRBJ2-7; D possibly corresponds to TRBD1 (5 bases). Germline V gene data show CDR1 as DFQATT and CDR2 as SNEGSKA (reference sequence). CDR3 length equals 12 residues. Trimming left V 2 bases short and J 3 bases short, with 8 bases between. The CDR3 DNA is TGCAGTGCTAGACAAGACAGCTACGAGCAGTACTTC. This gives the protein CSARQDSYEQYF.

There are many counts of this clonotype. The V gene is TRBV12-3 or TRBV12-4, the J gene TRBJ2-1, with a possible D match to TRBD2 (5 bases). The germline V and J ends were trimmed by 5 bases and 9 bases, with 14 bases remaining between them. CDR3 length: 13 residues. CDR3 amino acids: CASSPRTSREQFF. For the CDR3, the DNA is TGTGCCAGCAGTCCCCGGACTTCCCGTGAGCAGTTCTTC.

This clonotype was detected only a few times. The J gene is TRBJ2-2, the V gene TRBV6-5; D is unclear. The CDR3 length is 16 residues. The germline V gene encodes CDR1 MNHEY and CDR2 SVGAGI. Trimming removed 0 bases at V and 0 bases at J, with 8 bases between. The CDR3 sequence: CASSYSDRANTGELFF. The CDR3 DNA sequence: TGTGCCAGCAGTTACTCGGACCGTGCGAACACCGGGGAGCTGTTTTTT.

This clonotype showed up just a few times. This chain uses TRBV25-1 with TRBJ2-3; no definite D call. V was shortened by 6 bases and J by 1 base, with 14 bases between the two germline ends. CDR1 and CDR2 from the germline V gene are MGHDK and SYGVNS. The length of the CDR3 is 15 residues. The CDR3 DNA sequence: TGTGCCAGCAGGCCGTCCGCGGCGGGCACAGATACGCAGTATTTT. It yields the protein CASRPSAAGTDTQYF.

This clonotype was seen a handful of times. V is TRBV9 and J is TRBJ2-1; D call uncertain. There are 13 residues in the CDR3. V was trimmed by 0 bases and J by 15 bases, leaving 16 bases between them. The V gene's germline CDR1 is SGDLS and CDR2 YYNGEE. The DNA for the CDR3 is TGTGCCAGCAGCGTAGATAACCAGAACCGACGGTTCTTC. Encoded protein: CASSVDNQNRRFF.

This clonotype has just a few counts. The genes are TRBV7-8 and TRBJ1-5; 8 bases align to TRBD1. V gave up 1 base and J gave up 5 bases; unmatched junction bases: 7. CDR1 and CDR2 from the germline V gene are SGHVS and FQNEAQ. There are 16 residues in the CDR3. The CDR3 DNA sequence: TGTGCCAGCAGCTTAGGGACAGGGCTTAGAGATCAGCCCCAGCATTTT. Protein sequence: CASSLGTGLRDQPQHF.

The V gene is TRBV28, the J gene TRBJ1-1; no reliable D call. The germline V gene encodes CDR1 MDHEN and CDR2 SYDVKM. Trimming took off 11 bases at V and 6 bases at J, with 19 bases between the two ends. The CDR3 sequence is 13 residues long. CDR3 in DNA: TGTGCCGGCTCACAGACGGGCGGCCCTGAAGCTTTCTTT. This translates into CAGSQTGGPEAFF.

At least ten counts were recorded for this clonotype. V gene TRBV10-3 combines with J gene TRBJ2-7; 7 bases match TRBD1. This CDR3 spans 15 amino acids. The V and J ends lost 6 bases and 2 bases, in that order; junction bases with no gene match: 10. Germline lookup yields CDR1 ENHRY and CDR2 SYGVKD. CDR3 loop: CAIRTDREKTYEQYF. CDR3 coding DNA: TGTGCCATCAGGACAGACAGGGAAAAGACCTACGAGCAGTACTTC.

This clonotype was detected many times. The chain is built from TRBV20-1 and TRBJ1-4; D unresolved. Germline-derived CDR1 and CDR2 are DFQATT and SNEGSKA (reference sequence). V lost 0 bases, J lost 6 bases, and 14 bases lay in between. This CDR3 is 15 amino acids long. The DNA for the CDR3 is TGCAGTGCTAGAGATGTCCGGGGTTGGGATGAAAAACTGTTTTTT. Protein product: CSARDVRGWDEKLFF.

This clonotype was seen many times. For the CDR3, the DNA is TGCAGTGCGTCCCCGGGATCCCAAGAGACCCAGTACTTC. Its protein product is CSASPGSQETQYF. The rearrangement uses TRBV29-1 and TRBJ2-5, with D perhaps TRBD2 (5 bases). Germline CDR1 reads SQVTM; CDR2 reads ANQGSEA. The CDR3 has 13 amino acids.

This clonotype was observed at least ten times. The rearrangement joins TRBV10-3 to TRBJ2-7; 10 bases map to TRBD2. This CDR3 has 15 residues. From germline, CDR1 is ENHRY and CDR2 SYGVKD. V lost 3 bases, J lost 9 bases, and 11 bases stayed unmatched. The CDR3: CAISDLAGATFGQYF. CDR3 in DNA: TGTGCCATCAGTGACCTAGCGGGAGCCACCTTTGGGCAGTACTTC.

This clonotype was observed a few times. This rearrangement joins TRBV20-1 to TRBJ2-1, with 12 bases aligning to TRBD2. The V and J ends lost 1 base and 12 bases, in that order; junction bases with no gene match: 19. CDR1 DFQATT and CDR2 SNEGSKA come from the germline V gene (reference sequence). The CDR3 sequence is 18 residues long. The CDR3 spells CSARVRRIRTSGNGVQFF. CDR3 coding DNA: TGCAGTGCTAGAGTTCGCAGAATCCGGACTAGCGGGAACGGTGTGCAGTTCTTC.

The CDR3 reads CASSSTGPGGHNEQFF. In nucleotides, the CDR3 is TGTGCCAGCAGTTCCACTGGTCCGGGAGGCCACAATGAGCAGTTCTTC. The chain has TRBV27 and TRBJ2-1; 7 bases match TRBD2. Germline V gene lookup returns CDR1 MNHEY and CDR2 SMNVEV (reference sequence). This CDR3 has 16 amino acids. V lost 4 bases to trimming and J lost 5 bases; unmatched junction nucleotides: 11.